One sample yielded the 23 T cell receptor beta chains listed below, sequenced in a study of Ad26.COV2.S vaccination and SARS-CoV-2 variants (dated by TCRdb to the early 2020s). The method was the immunoSEQ multiplex PCR assay. In TCRdb, the immuneACCESS table is reduced to in-frame sequences with V and J assigned. These tables do not hold every clone; where another copy was compared, an unresolved V gene accounts for under half, and the others remain unexplained. The sample data list roughly 700,000 clones, and more than 80% of these were observed just once. The top ten clonotypes cover roughly 1.5% of the sample. The treatment or condition label for this specimen denotes: approximately 18 received Ad26.COV2.S at low or high dose, single or two shots; 5 received placebo; per-sample allocation not given. For vaccine and placebo recipients, repertoires were sequenced using samples collected on day 63 after the first injection.

Source: peripheral blood, taken in a trial of Ad26.COV2.S vaccine versus placebo. The receptor source for this set is a person aged 18 to 59 who received the Ad26.COV2.S COVID-19 vaccine or a placebo.

V is TRBV7-9 and J is TRBJ2-5, with 9 nucleotides matching TRBD1. This CDR3 has 15 residues. Germline values: CDR1 SEHNR, CDR2 FQNEAQ (reference sequence). The ends lost 6 bases at V and 4 bases at J; junction bases unmatched: 9. The CDR3 coding sequence is TGTGCCAGCAGTTCCTCGGGACAGGGTGGAGAGACCCAGTACTTC. Translation: CASSSSGQGGETQYF. Full variable domain (missing parts from reference TRBV7-9 and TRBJ2-5): DTGVSQNPRHKITKRGQNVTFRCDPISEHNRLYWYRQTLGQGPEFLTYFQNEAQLEKSRLLSDRFSAERPKGSFSTLEIQRTEQGDSAMYLCASSSSGQGGETQYFGPGTRLLVL.

This chain connects TRBV13 to TRBJ2-3; TRBD2 matches at 10 bases. The V and J ends lost 5 bases and 5 bases, in that order; junction bases with no gene match: 7. Germline CDR1 PRHDT, CDR2 FYEKMQ (reference sequence). This CDR3 is built from 15 residues. The CDR3 sequence is CASSEASGSGDTQYF. CDR3 DNA: TGTGCCAGCAGCGAGGCTAGCGGGAGTGGAGATACGCAGTATTTT.

A note on this clone: The sample has other DNA sequences that encode this CDR3 too. V gene TRBV19 combines with J gene TRBJ2-7; tentatively, D is TRBD1 (6 bases). The CDR3 consists of 14 residues. V dropped 3 bases and J dropped 0 bases, with 9 bases sitting between them. The V gene's germline CDR1 is LNHDA and CDR2 SQIVND (reference sequence). The CDR3 loop reads CASSITGLSYEQYF. Here the CDR3 DNA reads TGTGCCAGTAGTATTACAGGGCTCTCCTACGAGCAGTACTTC. Combining the CDR3 with reference TRBV19 and TRBJ2-7 gives the whole variable domain DGGITQSPKYLFRKEGQNVTLSCEQNLNHDAMYWYRQDPGQGLRLIYYSQIVNDFQKGDIAEGYSVSREKKESFPLTVTSAQKNPTAFYLCASSITGLSYEQYFGPGTRLTVT.

The chain couples TRBV11-1 to TRBJ2-3; no definite D call. Trimming shortened V by 1 base and J by 2 bases, and 1 base separated the two germline ends. Germline values: CDR1 SGHAT, CDR2 FQDESV (reference sequence). The CDR3 has 12 amino acids. CDR3: CASSLDTDTQYF. CDR3 nucleotide sequence: TGTGCCAGCAGCTTAGACACAGATACGCAGTATTTT.

The chain is built from TRBV7-8 and TRBJ2-1, with D tentatively TRBD1 or TRBD2 (5 bases each). This CDR3 has 13 amino acids. Trimming removed 3 bases from V and 5 bases from J, with 8 bases in between. The V gene's germline CDR1 is SGHVS and CDR2 FQNEAQ. CDR3 sequence reads: CASSFGANNEQFF. The CDR3 DNA is TGTGCCAGCAGCTTCGGGGCAAACAATGAGCAGTTCTTC.

The chain has TRBV27 and TRBJ2-7; TRBD1 agrees at 8 bases. This CDR3 region has 12 residues. Germline V gives CDR1 MNHEY, CDR2 SMNVEV (reference sequence). After removal of 6 bases from V and 4 bases from J, the junction contained 2 bases not matched to a gene. Here the CDR3 DNA reads TGTGCCAGCAGAGGACAGGGTTACGAGCAGTACTTC. Translated: CASRGQGYEQYF.

In its sample, this clone was seen once. This chain uses TRBV11-2 with TRBJ2-1, with D perhaps TRBD1 (5 bases). Trimming shortened V by 1 base and J by 1 base, and 8 bases separated the two germline ends. Germline loops: CDR1 SGHAT, CDR2 FQNNGV. The CDR3 extends over 15 amino acids. DNA of the CDR3: TGTGCCAGCAGCTTAGGGCAGGGTTCCTACAATGAGCAGTTCTTC. This gives the protein CASSLGQGSYNEQFF.

Regarding this clone: Other DNA sequences from this sample encode an identical CDR3 as well. The chain joins TRBV24-1 to TRBJ2-3; D gene unclear. The germline CDR1 and CDR2 sequences are KGHDR and SFDVKD. The CDR3 spans 14 residues. The germline V and J ends were trimmed by 3 bases and 0 bases, with 6 bases remaining between them. The CDR3 bases are TGTGCCACCAGTGATCTAAGAAGCACAGATACGCAGTATTTT. This gives the protein CATSDLRSTDTQYF.

This chain uses TRBV3-1 (or the pseudogene TRBV3-2) with TRBJ1-1; possible D gene TRBD1, 5 bases. The CDR3 loop spans 12 amino acids. V shed 4 bases and J shed 5 bases, with 8 bases lying between them. Germline CDR1 is LGHDT and CDR2 is YNNKEL (reference sequence). Here the CDR3 DNA reads TGTGCCAGCAGCCTGGGGGATACTGAAGCTTTCTTT. Its protein product is CASSLGDTEAFF.

This sequence joins TRBV3-1 (or the pseudogene TRBV3-2) and TRBJ1-1, with 8 bases that match TRBD1. The CDR3 runs 14 residues. Germline V gene data show CDR1 as LGHDT and CDR2 as YNNKEL (reference sequence). The V and J ends lost 4 bases and 8 bases, in that order; junction bases with no gene match: 9. Here the CDR3 reads CASSPLDRESEAFF. The CDR3 DNA follows: TGTGCCAGCAGCCCCCTGGACAGGGAAAGCGAAGCTTTCTTT.

The chain employs TRBV4-2 and TRBJ2-5; D is unclear. The CDR3 contains 16 residues. The V and J ends lost 0 bases and 5 bases respectively, with 16 bases between them. The germline CDR1 and CDR2 sequences are LGHNA and YNFKEQ. Written as DNA, the CDR3 is TGTGCCAGCAGCCAAGACCCGGGCCGCGGAAGGGAGACCCAGTACTTC. This codes for CASSQDPGRGRETQYF.

The genes are TRBV7-9 and TRBJ2-1; no firm D call. Germline V gene sequence: CDR1 SEHNR, CDR2 FQNEAQ (reference sequence). This CDR3 region has 12 residues. Trimming pared 5 bases from V and 7 bases from J, leaving 9 bases between. CDR3 bases: TGTGCCAGCAGCCCAAATAGAAATGAGCAGTTCTTC. As protein: CASSPNRNEQFF.

The V call is TRBV19, the J call TRBJ1-2; D possibly corresponds to TRBD1 (6 bases). CDR1 is LNHDA and CDR2 is SQIVND in the germline V gene (reference sequence). Trimming took off 6 bases at V and 0 bases at J, with 11 bases between the two ends. There are 14 residues in the CDR3. Here the CDR3 reads CASRDSPANYGYTF. The CDR3 DNA reads as TGTGCCAGTAGGGACAGCCCGGCTAACTATGGCTACACCTTC. Filled out from reference TRBV19 and TRBJ1-2, the complete variable domain reads DGGITQSPKYLFRKEGQNVTLSCEQNLNHDAMYWYRQDPGQGLRLIYYSQIVNDFQKGDIAEGYSVSREKKESFPLTVTSAQKNPTAFYLCASRDSPANYGYTFGSGTRLTVV.

The chain is built from TRBV7-9 and TRBJ1-1, with TRBD1 matching 9 bases. The CDR3 spans 14 residues. The ends lost 0 bases at V and 8 bases at J; junction bases unmatched: 4. Germline V gene data show CDR1 as SEHNR and CDR2 as FQNEAQ (reference sequence). CDR3 coding DNA: TGTGCCAGCAGCTTAGCGCGGGACAGGGTGGAAGCTTTCTTT. Protein sequence: CASSLARDRVEAFF.

This clone was counted once. V is TRBV2 and J is TRBJ2-5, with D perhaps matching TRBD1 or TRBD2 (5 bases each). V lost 11 bases to trimming and J lost 2 bases, with 15 bases between them. CDR1 SNHLY and CDR2 FYNNEI come from the germline V gene. This CDR3 comprises 13 residues. For the CDR3, the DNA is TGTGCCGGACGCAGGGAGATTCAAGAGACCCAGTACTTC. Its translation is CAGRREIQETQYF.

This clone has just one count. The chain couples TRBV5-4 to TRBJ2-5; D not certain. V dropped 4 bases and J dropped 5 bases, with 12 bases sitting between them. CDR3 length: 13 residues. Germline V CDR1 and CDR2: SGHNT, YYREEE (reference sequence). DNA for the CDR3: TGTGCCAGCAGCCACCCCATGGATGAGACCCAGTACTTC. It specifies CASSHPMDETQYF.

The V call is TRBV6-2 or TRBV6-3, the J call TRBJ1-1, with 7 bases aligning to TRBD1. This CDR3 is 17 amino acids long. Trimming at V came to 0 bases and at J to 1 base, leaving 8 bases not matched to a gene. The V gene's germline CDR1 is MNHEY and CDR2 SVGEGT. CDR3 loop: CASSYSTGTVSNTEAFF. Written as DNA, the CDR3 is TGTGCCAGCAGTTACTCGACGGGGACAGTCTCGAACACTGAAGCTTTCTTT.

The CDR3 spells CASRHPSGGLDEQFF. The CDR3 nucleotides are TGTGCCAGCAGGCATCCTAGCGGGGGGCTCGATGAGCAGTTCTTC. The chain combines TRBV3-1 (or the pseudogene TRBV3-2) with TRBJ2-1, with 11 bases identical to TRBD2. There are 15 residues in the CDR3. V was pared by 6 bases and J by 8 bases, with 9 bases of the junction left unmatched. CDR1 and CDR2 from the germline V gene are LGHDT and YNNKEL (reference sequence).

V gene TRBV3-1 (or the pseudogene TRBV3-2) combines with J gene TRBJ2-1; 8 nucleotides line up with TRBD2. The CDR3 is 15 residues long. J gave up 5 bases and V 4 bases, and 7 bases lay outside the gene matches. Germline-derived CDR1 and CDR2 are LGHDT and YNNKEL (reference sequence). Here the CDR3 DNA reads TGTGCCAGCAGCCGCAATAGCGGGATAAACAATGAGCAGTTCTTC. It encodes CASSRNSGINNEQFF.

The chain uses TRBV2 and TRBJ1-6; TRBD1 might be the D (5 bases). CDR1 and CDR2 from the germline V gene are SNHLY and FYNNEI. The CDR3 covers 15 residues. V lost 6 bases and J 6 bases, leaving 15 bases between the germline ends. This chain's CDR3 is CASRGTAGLNSPLHF. DNA of the CDR3: TGTGCCAGCAGGGGGACCGCGGGCCTTAATTCACCCCTCCACTTT.

CDR3 protein: CASSPRGVGTGELFF. Written as DNA, the CDR3 is TGTGCCAGCAGCCCCCGCGGGGTGGGTACCGGGGAGCTGTTTTTT. The V and J genes are TRBV7-2 and TRBJ2-2, with D possibly being TRBD2 (6 bases). Germline CDR1 and CDR2: SGHTA and FQGNSA. The CDR3 length is 15 residues. Trimming left V 5 bases short and J 5 bases short, with 15 bases between.

Note on this clone: One end of the junction varies from germline; a read error may be responsible. The gene calls are TRBV5-8 and TRBJ1-5; possible D gene TRBD1, 5 bases. The CDR3 has 15 amino acids. Germline CDR1 is SGHTS and CDR2 is YDEGEE. CDR3 amino acids: CASTLGQVHNQPQHF. The CDR3 DNA sequence: TGTGCCAGCACCTTGGGGCAGGTACACAATCAGCCCCAGCATTTT.

This clone was found once. The rearrangement uses TRBV5-1 and TRBJ1-2; unclear D gene. CDR3 length: 13 amino acids. V dropped 4 bases and J dropped 4 bases, with 11 bases sitting between them. The germline gives CDR1 SGHRS, CDR2 YFSETQ. As DNA, the CDR3 is TGCGCCAGCAGCCCGACGACGGGCTATGGCTACACCTTC. Its translation: CASSPTTGYGYTF.